Described below is a single TCR beta chain sequence and its context. As yet, its antigen is unknown. The CDR3 has 12 residues. CDR1 and CDR2 from the germline V gene are DFQATT and SNEGSKA (reference sequence). This specimen belongs to a study of monozygotic twins with inflammatory bowel disease. Template switching added UMIs carrying a 6-nucleotide sample barcode. Reprocessing the 5' RACE reads, TCRdb reports a single entry for every CDR3 protein and omits DNA. The table gives over 150,000 distinct CDR3 sequences; the top ten clones make up 2.4% of it. The study, taken as a whole, reports: Relative clonotype sharing with others was diminished in IBD patients versus healthy twins, particularly with disease activity.

This chain links TRBV20-1 with TRBJ2-5. This TCR came from a human donor with ulcerative colitis or Crohn's disease, or a healthy co-twin of an affected twin (not recorded which). Sequenced sample: blood. Here the CDR3 reads CSAPTSQETQYF.